A single sample is the source of the 32 T cell receptor beta chains below, sequenced in a study of blood T cell repertoires in COVID-19. Clones were sequenced by immunoSEQ multiplex PCR, and TCRdb holds only the in-frame ones, with some missing. The repertoire holds a few hundred thousand clones, with over 75% as singletons. Input material: peripheral blood. Receptors originate from a man between 50 and 59 years old with active or convalescent COVID-19.

The chain is built from TRBV29-1 and TRBJ2-3; the D gene is possibly TRBD1 (7 bases). The germline CDR1 and CDR2 sequences are SQVTM and ANQGSEA. The CDR3 loop spans 15 amino acids. The V gene lost 8 bases and the J gene lost 0 bases, with 18 bases spanning the gap. The CDR3 protein is CSLSGGGLSTDTQYF. The CDR3 DNA follows: TGCAGCTTATCCGGAGGGGGCTTAAGCACAGATACGCAGTATTTT.

The chain uses TRBV27 and TRBJ2-1; unclear D gene. V was pared by 6 bases and J by 3 bases, with 9 bases between. CDR3 length: 13 residues. Germline lookup yields CDR1 MNHEY and CDR2 SMNVEV (reference sequence). The CDR3 reads CASSHGSYNEQFF. CDR3 nucleotides: TGTGCCAGCAGCCATGGTAGCTACAATGAGCAGTTCTTC.

The V call is TRBV18, the J call TRBJ2-3; 9 bases line up with TRBD1. The V gene's germline CDR1 is KGHSH and CDR2 LQKENI. The CDR3 totals 18 residues. The J segment lost 6 bases and the V segment lost 2 bases, leaving 15 bases of the junction unmatched. CDR3 loop: CASSPWLLGQGTWDTQYF. In DNA, the CDR3 is TGTGCCAGCTCACCATGGTTATTGGGACAGGGAACTTGGGATACGCAGTATTTT.

V gene TRBV29-1 combines with J gene TRBJ2-3; 8 bases align to TRBD2. V shed 8 bases, J shed 4 bases, and the junction held 8 bases outside the gene matches. The CDR3 loop spans 13 amino acids. Germline CDR1 and CDR2: SQVTM and ANQGSEA. CDR3 nucleotides: TGCAGCCCTGGGGCTAGCGGGTCAGATACGCAGTATTTT. Amino acids: CSPGASGSDTQYF.

The chain carries TRBV6-6 and TRBJ1-5, with D unclear. Germline V lookup: CDR1 MNHNY, CDR2 SVGAGI (reference sequence). Trimming stripped 0 bases from V and 10 bases from J, with 7 bases between. This CDR3 has 12 amino acids. Here the CDR3 DNA reads TGTGCCAGCAGTTACTCATGGAGCCCCCAGCATTTT. Its translation is CASSYSWSPQHF.

The genes are TRBV18 and TRBJ1-1, with a possible D match to TRBD1 (5 bases). Looked up from germline, CDR1 is KGHSH and CDR2 is LQKENI. This CDR3 is 15 amino acids long. V was clipped by 3 bases and J by 1 base, with 12 bases between them. The CDR3 bases are TGTGCCAGCTCACCCCGATGGGGGGAGAACACTGAAGCTTTCTTT. It yields the protein CASSPRWGENTEAFF.

This clone showed up just a few times. V and J are TRBV7-9 and TRBJ1-2; 9 positions agree with TRBD1. The ends lost 1 base at V and 2 bases at J; junction bases unmatched: 2. CDR1 and CDR2 (germline): SEHNR, FQNEAQ (reference sequence). This CDR3 is 15 amino acids long. CDR3 sequence reads: CASSLGQGGNYGYTF. CDR3 coding DNA: TGTGCCAGCAGCTTAGGACAGGGGGGGAACTATGGCTACACCTTC.

A single count supports this clone. This chain links TRBV27 with TRBJ2-2, with TRBD2 as a possible D gene (6 bases). V was pared by 4 bases and J by 5 bases, with 14 bases between. Per the germline V gene, CDR1 is MNHEY and CDR2 is SMNVEV (reference sequence). The CDR3 loop spans 15 amino acids. Written as DNA, the CDR3 is TGTGCCAGCAGTTCTCTTGGGGCGGGGACCGGGGAGCTGTTTTTT. Its translation is CASSSLGAGTGELFF.

The chain has TRBV29-1 and TRBJ1-5; 8 bases match TRBD1. V shed 4 bases and J 8 bases; nucleotides not matched to a gene: 28. CDR3 length equals 20 residues. Germline-derived CDR1 and CDR2 are SQVTM and ANQGSEA. CDR3 bases: TGCAGCGTTGCTTGGGGCTTGCAGAGACAGGGGAGGGGGAATCACGAGCCCCAGCATTTT. Translated, it gives CSVAWGLQRQGRGNHEPQHF.

This rearrangement joins TRBV18 to TRBJ2-3, with 9 bases fitting TRBD2. Trimming removed 2 bases from V and 6 bases from J; junction bases left unmatched: 9. The CDR3 length is 16 residues. Germline lookup yields CDR1 KGHSH and CDR2 LQKENI. The CDR3 loop reads CASSPSSSGRRDTQYF. The CDR3 bases are TGTGCCAGCTCACCATCCAGCAGCGGGAGGCGGGATACGCAGTATTTT.

This chain's CDR3 is CASSSSGNSPLHF. CDR3 coding DNA: TGTGCCAGCAGCTCCAGTGGCAATTCACCCCTCCACTTT. V usage is TRBV3-1 (or the pseudogene TRBV3-2) and J usage is TRBJ1-6; D gene ambiguous. Germline V CDR1 and CDR2: LGHDT, YNNKEL (reference sequence). With 5 bases removed from V and 7 bases from J, the gap between germline ends came to 9 bases. This CDR3 is 13 amino acids long.

This clone came up a few times. J is TRBJ1-2 and V is TRBV4-1; maybe TRBD1 (6 bases). CDR1 and CDR2 from the germline V gene are MGHRA and YSYEKL. V shed 3 bases and J shed 1 base, with 12 bases lying between them. CDR3 length: 15 amino acids. The CDR3 loop reads CASSQGGGDNYGYTF. The CDR3 DNA sequence: TGCGCCAGCAGCCAGGGAGGGGGGGATAACTATGGCTACACCTTC.

As DNA, the CDR3 is TGCAGCGTCGCCGGACTAGCGGGAGGAAGCTCCTACGAGCAGTACTTC. Translating gives CSVAGLAGGSSYEQYF. This sequence joins TRBV29-1 and TRBJ2-7; 14 nucleotides align to TRBD2. Germline-derived CDR1 and CDR2 are SQVTM and ANQGSEA. The CDR3 has 16 residues. The junction had 7 bases not matched to a gene; V was cut back by 6 bases and J by 0 bases.

The rearrangement links TRBV3-1 (or the pseudogene TRBV3-2) to TRBJ2-5; D is unresolved. CDR1 is LGHDT, CDR2 YNNKEL, per germline (reference sequence). Trimming left V 4 bases short and J 0 bases short, with 12 bases between. The CDR3 runs 15 residues. The CDR3 sequence is CASSPTSADQETQYF. Here the CDR3 DNA reads TGTGCCAGCAGCCCCACGTCTGCGGACCAAGAGACCCAGTACTTC.

The chain combines TRBV6-2 or TRBV6-3 with TRBJ2-6; weak D call: TRBD2 (6 bases). Per the germline V gene, CDR1 is MNHEY and CDR2 is SVGEGT. Trimming shortened V by 6 bases and J by 1 base, and 10 bases separated the two germline ends. The CDR3 spans 15 residues. The CDR3 DNA is TGTGCCAGCAGCAACGGGGGATCTGGGGCCAACGTCCTGACTTTC. As protein: CASSNGGSGANVLTF.

V usage is TRBV7-6 and J usage is TRBJ2-5; tentatively, D is TRBD2 (6 bases). V gave up 4 bases and J gave up 5 bases, with 14 bases separating them. The CDR3 contains 14 residues. Looked up from germline, CDR1 is SGHVS and CDR2 is FNYEAQ. CDR3 bases: TGTGCCAGCAGCTCGAGAGCGGAGGGGGAGACCCAGTACTTC. As protein: CASSSRAEGETQYF.

J is TRBJ2-3 and V is TRBV4-1; possibly TRBD2 for D (5 bases). The V and J ends lost 1 base and 2 bases respectively, with 10 bases between them. This CDR3 spans 15 amino acids. Germline assignment: CDR1 MGHRA and CDR2 YSYEKL. The CDR3 nucleotides read TGCGCCAGCAGCCAAGGGAGGCCCCCCACAGATACGCAGTATTTT. This sequence encodes CASSQGRPPTDTQYF.

The rearrangement uses TRBV5-8 and TRBJ2-1, with D possibly being TRBD2 (6 bases). Trimming took 4 bases from V and 6 from J, leaving 14 bases between them. Germline V CDR1 and CDR2: SGHTS, YDEGEE. This CDR3 has 14 amino acids. In DNA form, the CDR3 reads TGTGCCAGCAGCCTGGGGAGGACCGGCAATGAGCAGTTCTTC. Protein: CASSLGRTGNEQFF.

The chain carries TRBV15 and TRBJ2-1; 8 bases fit TRBD2. CDR1 is LNHNV, CDR2 YYDKDF, per germline (reference sequence). The V gene end was trimmed by 0 bases and the J gene end by 4 bases; junction bases not matched to a gene: 14. The CDR3 contains 19 residues. The CDR3 coding sequence is TGTGCCACCAGCAGAGATTTGGCTAGCGGGTTGGGGCTTTACAATGAGCAGTTCTTC. Amino acid sequence: CATSRDLASGLGLYNEQFF. Full variable domain (missing parts from reference TRBV15 and TRBJ2-1): DAMVIQNPRYQVTQFGKPVTLSCSQTLNHNVMYWYQQKSSQAPKLLFHYYDKDFNNEADTPDNFQSRRPNTSFCFLDIRSPGLGDTAMYLCATSRDLASGLGLYNEQFFGPGTRLTVL.

The chain carries TRBV5-1 and TRBJ2-3; 8 nucleotides align to TRBD1. In germline, CDR1 is SGHRS, CDR2 YFSETQ. The J segment lost 3 bases and the V segment lost 4 bases, leaving 4 bases of the junction unmatched. The CDR3 consists of 14 residues. This CDR3 reads CASSPGQGTDTQYF. The CDR3, as DNA: TGCGCCAGCAGCCCCGGACAGGGTACAGATACGCAGTATTTT.

The CDR3 loop reads CASSLQAPGRETQYF. The CDR3 DNA is TGTGCCAGCAGCTTGCAAGCTCCGGGTAGAGAGACCCAGTACTTC. The V and J genes are TRBV7-2 and TRBJ2-5, with unresolved D. Trimming cost V 3 bases and J 4 bases, with 15 bases left between them. The CDR3 is made up of 15 amino acids. Looked up from germline, CDR1 is SGHTA and CDR2 is FQGNSA.

The chain uses TRBV6-4 and TRBJ1-6; D remains ambiguous. Trimming removed 7 bases at V and 10 bases at J, with 8 bases between. The CDR3 is made up of 11 amino acids. Per the germline V gene, CDR1 is MRHNA and CDR2 is SNTAGT. CDR3 sequence: CASTRKSPLHF. CDR3 in DNA: TGTGCCAGCACCAGGAAGTCACCCCTCCACTTT.

This sequence joins TRBV6-5 and TRBJ2-7, with TRBD1 identical over 9 bases. The CDR3 totals 15 residues. V was pared by 5 bases and J by 2 bases, with 7 bases of the junction left unmatched. Germline V gene lookup returns CDR1 MNHEY and CDR2 SVGAGI. For the CDR3, the DNA is TGTGCCAGCAGTCGTTACAGGGGGCCGACCTACGAGCAGTACTTC. Encoded protein: CASSRYRGPTYEQYF.

In this sample, this clone turned up a few times. The chain joins TRBV5-1 to TRBJ1-6; the match to TRBD1 covers 8 bases. CDR1 is SGHRS, CDR2 YFSETQ, per germline. The CDR3 is made up of 15 amino acids. Losses at the gene ends were 0 bases for V and 10 bases for J; bases not matched to a gene: 6. In DNA form, the CDR3 reads TGCGCCAGCAGCTTGGTTACAGGGGGAAAGTCACCCCTCCACTTT. Protein sequence: CASSLVTGGKSPLHF.

The V and J genes are TRBV28 and TRBJ2-5, with 7 bases matching TRBD1. CDR3 length equals 14 residues. The junction had 11 bases not matched to a gene; V was cut back by 7 bases and J by 6 bases. Germline CDR1 MDHEN, CDR2 SYDVKM. The CDR3 sequence: CASTASRGIKTQYF. CDR3 in DNA: TGTGCCAGCACCGCCTCCAGGGGGATCAAGACCCAGTACTTC.

This clone was detected only a few times. This chain uses TRBV5-8 with TRBJ2-3; a weak D match, TRBD2 (6 bases). V was shortened by 5 bases and J by 6 bases, with 13 bases between the two germline ends. This CDR3 has 13 residues. The V gene's germline CDR1 is SGHTS and CDR2 YDEGEE. The CDR3 protein is CASRHAGGDTQYF. In DNA, the CDR3 is TGTGCCAGCAGGCATGCCGGAGGGGATACGCAGTATTTT.

The CDR3 DNA is TGTGCCAGCAGCTCCGGACTAGCGTTCCAGCAGTTCTTC. It encodes CASSSGLAFQQFF. The genes are TRBV16 and TRBJ2-1, with 9 nucleotides matching TRBD2. Germline loops: CDR1 KGHSY, CDR2 FQNENV. V was pared by 5 bases and J by 11 bases, with 7 bases of the junction left unmatched. The CDR3 has 13 amino acids.

Of note for this clone: The same CDR3 is also encoded by other DNA sequences in this sample. This chain links TRBV6-6 with TRBJ2-1; D gene uncertain. The CDR3 contains 11 residues. The V gene's germline CDR1 is MNHNY and CDR2 SVGAGI (reference sequence). Trimming cost V 0 bases and J 9 bases, with 3 bases left between them. CDR3 in amino acids: CASSYSSEQFF. The CDR3, as DNA: TGTGCCAGCAGTTACTCGAGTGAGCAGTTCTTC.

The chain is built from TRBV5-6 and TRBJ1-3, with D possibly being TRBD1 (5 bases). Germline V gives CDR1 SGHDT, CDR2 YYEEEE. V was pared by 4 bases and J by 0 bases, with 11 bases between. The CDR3 is made up of 15 amino acids. The CDR3 region is CASSLAGPSGNTIYF. The CDR3 nucleotides read TGTGCCAGCAGCCTGGCAGGGCCCTCTGGAAACACCATATATTTT.

The CDR3 is CASSLLSGQGTDTQYF. The CDR3 DNA reads as TGTGCCAGCAGCTTGTTGTCTGGACAGGGCACAGATACGCAGTATTTT. V usage is TRBV5-4 and J usage is TRBJ2-3, with 7 nucleotides matching TRBD1. Germline V gene data show CDR1 as SGHNT and CDR2 as YYREEE (reference sequence). This CDR3 has 16 amino acids. Trimming removed 1 base from V and 1 base from J; junction bases left unmatched: 6.

The gene calls are TRBV5-1 and TRBJ2-7; no definite D call. Germline V gene sequence: CDR1 SGHRS, CDR2 YFSETQ. There are 13 residues in the CDR3. Trimming left V 0 bases short and J 1 base short, with 5 bases between. The CDR3 DNA reads TGCGCCAGCAGCTTGGAAGCTTCCTACGAGCAGTACTTC. Amino acids: CASSLEASYEQYF. Full variable domain (missing parts from reference TRBV5-1 and TRBJ2-7): KAGVTQTPRYLIKTRGQQVTLSCSPISGHRSVSWYQQTPGQGLQFLFEYFSETQRNKGNFPGRFSGRQFSNSRSEMNVSTLELGDSALYLCASSLEASYEQYFGPGTRLTVT.

The gene calls are TRBV15 and TRBJ2-1, with D tentatively TRBD1 (7 bases). The CDR3 contains 16 residues. The V end was cut by 1 base, the J end by 6 bases, with 16 bases between. Germline assignment: CDR1 LNHNV and CDR2 YYDKDF (reference sequence). DNA for the CDR3: TGTGCCACCAGCAGAGTGCAGGGGGGTTCTAGCAATGAGCAGTTCTTC. Residues: CATSRVQGGSSNEQFF.